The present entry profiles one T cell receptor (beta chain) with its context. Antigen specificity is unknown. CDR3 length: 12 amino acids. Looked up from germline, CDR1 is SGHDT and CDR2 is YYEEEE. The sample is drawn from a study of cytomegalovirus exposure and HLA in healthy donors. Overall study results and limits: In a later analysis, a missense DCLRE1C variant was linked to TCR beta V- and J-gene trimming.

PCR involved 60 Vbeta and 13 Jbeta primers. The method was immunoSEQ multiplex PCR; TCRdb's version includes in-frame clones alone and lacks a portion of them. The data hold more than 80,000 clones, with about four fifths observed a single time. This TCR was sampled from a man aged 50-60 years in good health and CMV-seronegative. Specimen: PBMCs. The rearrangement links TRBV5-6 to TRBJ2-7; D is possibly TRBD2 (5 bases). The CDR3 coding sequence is TGTGCCAGCAGCACGAAGAGAGAGGGAGAAACGGTC. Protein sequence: CASSTKREGETV.